This T cell receptor (beta chain) was sequenced in a study of cytomegalovirus exposure and HLA in healthy donors. This clone was recorded a few times. Its antigen is still unknown. Researchers ran the PCR with 60 Vbeta and 13 Jbeta primers. Clones were read by immunoSEQ multiplex PCR, and TCRdb kept only the in-frame ones, dropping some. There are 150,000 or so clones in the sample; roughly 80% occur only once, and approximately 2.3% lies in the top ten. The CDR3 covers 16 residues. Losses at the gene ends were 1 base for V and 5 bases for J; bases not matched to a gene: 8. Germline CDR1 LGHNA, CDR2 YSLEER. Findings of the study overall: Researchers had no immune exposure information except CMV serostatus available. Earlier analysis looked at TCR beta V segments, and most were productive about 87% or about 30% of the time.

This sequence was found in a female donor in good health and CMV-seronegative. Sequencing was carried out using PBMCs. The chain recombines TRBV4-3 with TRBJ1-1; the match to TRBD1 covers 9 bases. This CDR3 reads CASSQVVWTGDTEAFF. In nucleotides, the CDR3 is TGCGCCAGCAGCCAAGTAGTTTGGACAGGGGATACTGAAGCTTTCTTT.